What follows are 32 T cell receptor beta chains derived from one specimen sequenced in a study of T-cell memory formation after mild COVID-19. MiXCR, run by TCRdb on the 5' RACE reads, gives a single entry per CDR3 protein. The data hold about 130,000 distinct CDR3 sequences, with more than 15% observed a single time. Input material: PBMCs or a T cell subset sorted from them (not recorded which). These TCRs come from an adult woman who had mild COVID-19 (a few samples of this study predate the infection). Cell type and time point are not known.

In the case of this clonotype: Since the CDR3 does not end with the conserved phenylalanine or tryptophan, this likely comes from a read error. It is unclear where the CDR3 begins or ends on the DNA, so no DNA is shown, and the CDR3 is as TCRdb lists it. This chain joins TRBV7-9 and TRBJ2-7. The length of the CDR3 is 12 amino acids, counting both ends. Germline V gene lookup returns CDR1 SEHNR and CDR2 FQNEAQ (reference sequence). Here the CDR3 reads CASSLGTEPRFI.

There are a few counts of this clonotype. This chain connects TRBV4-1 to TRBJ2-5; TRBD2 matches 11 bases. This CDR3 contains 18 residues. The V segment lost 2 bases and the J segment 3 bases; nucleotides outside the gene matches: 11. Germline values: CDR1 MGHRA, CDR2 YSYEKL. CDR3 DNA sequence: TGCGCCAGCAGCCAACCATTCGTGGGACTAGCGGAAGAAGAGACCCAGTACTTC. Translation gives CASSQPFVGLAEEETQYF.

The chain has TRBV29-1 and TRBJ1-1; TRBD1 agrees at 10 bases. CDR1 is SQVTM and CDR2 is ANQGSEA in the germline V gene. This CDR3 contains 12 residues. The V and J ends lost 7 bases and 5 bases, in that order; junction bases with no gene match: 4. CDR3 loop: CSALDRGTEAFF. The CDR3 bases are TGCAGCGCTTTGGACAGGGGGACTGAAGCTTTCTTT.

As DNA, the CDR3 is TGTGCCAGCAGTTACTCGATTGCAGGGGAAGGTACTGAAGCTTTCTTT. Its translation is CASSYSIAGEGTEAFF. The chain is built from TRBV6-5 and TRBJ1-1; tentatively, D is TRBD1 (6 bases). Germline assignment: CDR1 MNHEY and CDR2 SVGAGI. Deletions cut 0 bases from V and 5 bases from J, with 16 bases between. The CDR3 loop spans 16 amino acids.

This clonotype was picked up many times. This chain uses TRBV14 with TRBJ2-7; the D gene is possibly TRBD1 (7 bases). The CDR3 spans 14 residues. Trimming cost V 1 base and J 3 bases, with 10 bases left between them. Germline V gene sequence: CDR1 SGHDN, CDR2 FVKESK. The CDR3 region is CASSQGQGGYEQYF. The CDR3 DNA reads as TGTGCCAGCAGCCAAGGACAGGGAGGCTACGAGCAGTACTTC. Complete variable domain (other parts from reference TRBV14 and TRBJ2-7): EAGVTQFPSHSVIEKGQTVTLRCDPISGHDNLYWYRRVMGKEIKFLLHFVKESKQDESGMPNNRFLAERTGGTYSTLKVQPAELEDSGVYFCASSQGQGGYEQYFGPGTRLTVT.

V usage is TRBV29-1 and J usage is TRBJ1-5; tentative D call: TRBD1 (6 bases). This CDR3 contains 20 residues. V lost 4 bases and J lost 0, with 28 bases in between. CDR1 and CDR2 from the germline V gene are SQVTM and ANQGSEA. The CDR3 bases are TGCAGCGTTGTGGTTACGCGTCCGGGACACCGGGAGTATAGCAATCAGCCCCAGCATTTT. Protein: CSVVVTRPGHREYSNQPQHF.

The J gene is TRBJ2-1, the V gene TRBV5-1; TRBD1 matches 11 bases. Germline CDR1 is SGHRS and CDR2 is YFSETQ. Losses at the gene ends were 2 bases for V and 9 bases for J; bases not matched to a gene: 7. CDR3 length: 15 amino acids. CDR3: CASSFQDRGLSEQFF. CDR3 nucleotide sequence: TGCGCCAGCAGCTTCCAGGACAGGGGGCTAAGTGAGCAGTTCTTC.

This clonotype was recorded at least ten times. The junction does not match germline at one end; this may be a read error. This chain joins TRBV7-7 and TRBJ2-3; D perhaps matches TRBD2 (6 bases). Germline CDR1 is SSHAT and CDR2 is FNYEAQ (reference sequence). The CDR3 runs 15 residues. The CDR3, as DNA: TGTGCTAGCAGCTCGGGACTTTCGAGCACAGATACGCAGTATTTT. Its translation is CASSSGLSSTDTQYF.

The chain couples TRBV5-1 to TRBJ1-6; D not certain. V was cut by 3 bases and J by 2 bases, with 15 bases left in between. CDR1 is SGHRS and CDR2 is YFSETQ in the germline V gene. There are 17 residues in the CDR3. CDR3 coding DNA: TGCGCCAGCAGCTCAAGTCCGAGTGGAACCTATAATTCACCCCTCCACTTT. Protein: CASSSSPSGTYNSPLHF.

The genes are TRBV7-6 and TRBJ2-1; no definite D call. CDR1 is SGHVS, CDR2 FNYEAQ, per germline. This CDR3 spans 16 amino acids. The V and J ends lost 4 bases and 6 bases respectively, with 19 bases between them. CDR3 amino acids: CASSSGPTVRGNEQFF. DNA for the CDR3: TGTGCCAGCAGCTCCGGGCCCACAGTGCGTGGCAATGAGCAGTTCTTC. The full variable domain, completed using reference TRBV7-6 and TRBJ2-1, is GAGVSQSPRYKVTKRGQDVALRCDPISGHVSLYWYRQALGQGPEFLTYFNYEAQQDKSGLPNDRFSAERPEGSISTLTIQRTEQRDSAMYRCASSSGPTVRGNEQFFGPGTRLTVL.

This clonotype was counted ten times or more. The rearrangement uses TRBV24-1 and TRBJ2-1, with D unclear. The CDR3 has 17 amino acids. The germline V gene encodes CDR1 KGHDR and CDR2 SFDVKD. V was cut by 5 bases and J by 2 bases, with 18 bases left in between. The CDR3 sequence is CATSAVPSTATYNEQFF. DNA of the CDR3: TGTGCCACCAGTGCGGTCCCGTCAACCGCGACCTACAATGAGCAGTTCTTC.

This clonotype has at least ten counts. This chain links TRBV7-3 with TRBJ2-1; TRBD2 aligns across 9 bases. V gave up 0 bases and J gave up 4 bases; unmatched junction bases: 1. The CDR3 runs to 15 residues. The germline gives CDR1 SGHTA, CDR2 FQGTGA. CDR3 nucleotide sequence: TGTGCCAGCAGCTTAACTAGCGGGGGATACAATGAGCAGTTCTTC. Its protein product is CASSLTSGGYNEQFF.

The chain has TRBV6-2 or TRBV6-3 and TRBJ2-1; the D gene is possibly TRBD2 (6 bases). The germline V gene encodes CDR1 MNHEY and CDR2 SVGEGT. V was clipped by 6 bases and J by 0 bases, with 15 bases between them. The length of the CDR3 is 16 residues. DNA for the CDR3: TGTGCCAGCAGCCAAAAAAGCGGGTACTCCTACAATGAGCAGTTCTTC. This sequence encodes CASSQKSGYSYNEQFF.

The V and J genes are TRBV18 and TRBJ2-7; 7 bases are a match to TRBD1. V lost 6 bases, J lost 5 bases, and 16 bases stayed unmatched. The CDR3 is 16 amino acids. Germline V gives CDR1 KGHSH, CDR2 LQKENI. DNA for the CDR3: TGTGCCAGCTCGCGCCGATCGACAGGGAGAGGGGACGAGCAGTACTTC. It yields the protein CASSRRSTGRGDEQYF. The entire variable domain, with the rest obtained from reference TRBV18 and TRBJ2-7, is as follows: NAGVMQNPRHLVRRRGQEARLRCSPMKGHSHVYWYRQLPEEGLKFMVYLQKENIIDESGMPKERFSAEFPKEGPSILRIQQVVRGDSAAYFCASSRRSTGRGDEQYFGPGTRLTVT.

The V gene is TRBV5-1, the J gene TRBJ1-2, with 7 bases fitting TRBD1. The CDR3 has 14 amino acids. Germline CDR1 SGHRS, CDR2 YFSETQ. Trimming cost V 4 bases and J 1 base; bases outside gene matches: 4. The CDR3 DNA sequence: TGCGCCAGCAGCGGGGACAGCAGTAACTATGGCTACACCTTC. This encodes CASSGDSSNYGYTF. The full variable domain, its missing parts supplied by reference TRBV5-1 and TRBJ1-2, is KAGVTQTPRYLIKTRGQQVTLSCSPISGHRSVSWYQQTPGQGLQFLFEYFSETQRNKGNFPGRFSGRQFSNSRSEMNVSTLELGDSALYLCASSGDSSNYGYTFGSGTRLTVV.

This clonotype was seen only a few times. V and J are TRBV20-1 and TRBJ2-5; TRBD2 might be the D (5 bases). This CDR3 is 15 amino acids long. Germline CDR1 DFQATT, CDR2 SNEGSKA (reference sequence). Trimming cost V 0 bases and J 0 bases, with 11 bases left between them. CDR3 nucleotide sequence: TGCAGTGCTAGAGACCGGGGTTGGTACCAAGAGACCCAGTACTTC. It codes for CSARDRGWYQETQYF.

This chain joins TRBV12-3 or TRBV12-4 and TRBJ1-3; 8 nucleotides agree with TRBD1. The J segment lost 2 bases and the V segment lost 1 base, leaving 7 bases of the junction unmatched. The CDR3 extends over 17 amino acids. CDR3 nucleotide sequence: TGTGCCAGCAGTTTAGAAGGACAGGGAATAACTGGAAACACCATATATTTT. Its translation: CASSLEGQGITGNTIYF.

This sequence joins TRBV29-1 and TRBJ2-3; D remains ambiguous. Germline CDR1 is SQVTM and CDR2 is ANQGSEA. Trimming pared 4 bases from V and 3 bases from J, leaving 14 bases between. The CDR3 spans 14 residues. CDR3 in DNA: TGCAGCGTTGGAATGGCCTATTCGACAGATACGCAGTATTTT. Residues: CSVGMAYSTDTQYF.

The chain is built from TRBV11-2 and TRBJ2-5; possibly TRBD1 for D (6 bases). Trimming took off 3 bases at V and 10 bases at J, with 18 bases between the two ends. CDR3 length: 14 amino acids. Germline loops: CDR1 SGHAT, CDR2 FQNNGV. This chain's CDR3 is CASSLGRKWTVQYF. In DNA, the CDR3 is TGTGCCAGCAGCTTGGGACGAAAATGGACAGTCCAGTACTTC.

The V call is TRBV9, the J call TRBJ2-6; D remains ambiguous. Looked up from germline, CDR1 is SGDLS and CDR2 is YYNGEE. The CDR3 spans 18 residues. V lost 0 bases and J 0 bases, leaving 13 bases between the germline ends. The CDR3 reads CASSVVDGRLSGANVLTF. The CDR3 region has the DNA TGTGCCAGCAGCGTAGTTGACGGAAGACTCTCTGGGGCCAACGTCCTGACTTTC.

This sequence joins TRBV3-1 and TRBJ1-2; no definite D call. Germline V gene lookup returns CDR1 LGHDT and CDR2 YNNKEL (reference sequence). This CDR3 contains 15 residues. V gave up 4 bases and J gave up 8 bases, with 20 bases separating them. CDR3 amino acids: CASSPTPDSVRGYTF. CDR3 coding DNA: TGTGCCAGCAGCCCCACCCCGGACTCCGTGAGGGGCTACACCTTC.

J is TRBJ2-3 and V is TRBV5-1; D ambiguous. Germline V lookup: CDR1 SGHRS, CDR2 YFSETQ. V was shortened by 0 bases and J by 4 bases, with 9 bases between the two germline ends. The length of the CDR3 is 14 residues. The CDR3, as DNA: TGCGCCAGCAGCTTGGGGGTTTCGGCAGATACGCAGTATTTT. Its translation is CASSLGVSADTQYF.

The chain links TRBV7-8 to TRBJ2-5; D remains unclear. Trimming removed 0 bases from V and 5 bases from J, with 4 bases in between. Per germline, CDR1 SGHVS and CDR2 FQNEAQ. CDR3 length: 12 residues. CDR3 region: CASSLAPETQYF. The CDR3 nucleotides are TGTGCCAGCAGCTTAGCGCCTGAGACCCAGTACTTC.

V gene TRBV5-1 combines with J gene TRBJ2-7; 15 bases map to TRBD2. V gave up 4 bases and J gave up 7 bases; unmatched junction bases: 6. The CDR3 is 15 residues long. The germline CDR1 and CDR2 sequences are SGHRS and YFSETQ. CDR3 in amino acids: CASSTGTSGGSEQYF. The CDR3 DNA reads TGCGCCAGCAGCACCGGGACTAGCGGGGGGTCTGAGCAGTACTTC.

This clonotype was recorded only once. This chain joins TRBV24-1 and TRBJ1-1; TRBD1 is a possible D gene (5 bases). The V end was cut by 4 bases, the J end by 12 bases, with 14 bases between. CDR1 is KGHDR and CDR2 is SFDVKD in the germline V gene. This CDR3 has 12 amino acids. The CDR3 coding sequence is TGTGCCACCAGTGACGGGACCCGCCCCACTTTCTTT. Its protein is CATSDGTRPTFF.

V usage is TRBV4-1 and J usage is TRBJ2-1; no definite D call. The V end lost 0 bases, the J end lost 8 bases, and 14 bases lay between the germline ends. Germline-derived CDR1 and CDR2 are MGHRA and YSYEKL. The CDR3 extends over 15 amino acids. The CDR3 protein is CASSQEATAMDEQFF. CDR3 DNA sequence: TGCGCCAGCAGCCAAGAGGCTACCGCTATGGATGAGCAGTTCTTC.

This clonotype was detected only a few times. This chain connects TRBV30 to TRBJ1-5; tentatively, D is TRBD1 (5 bases). This CDR3 is built from 14 residues. Between the trimmed V and J ends, which lost 0 bases and 9 bases, there was a span of 15 bases. Germline values: CDR1 GTSNPN, CDR2 SVGIG (reference sequence). The chain's CDR3 is CAWSVRGDRRPQHF. The CDR3 nucleotides read TGTGCCTGGAGTGTGCGCGGGGACCGAAGGCCCCAGCATTTT.

The chain couples TRBV7-3 to TRBJ2-2, with no clear D. The germline V gene has CDR1 SGHTA and CDR2 FQGTGA. V gave up 5 bases and J gave up 4 bases, with 11 bases separating them. The CDR3 covers 14 residues. CDR3 in amino acids: CASSLKGGTGELFF. The CDR3 nucleotides are TGTGCCAGCAGCCTCAAGGGTGGCACCGGGGAGCTGTTTTTT.

Comment on this clonotype: One end of the junction is discordant with germline, which a read error may explain. This chain links TRBV6-1 with TRBJ1-2; D ambiguous. CDR3 length: 13 residues. Per germline, CDR1 MNHNS and CDR2 SASEGT. This chain's CDR3 is CASREEADGGYTF. Written as DNA, the CDR3 is TGTGCCAGCAGGGAAGAGGCGGACGGTGGCTACACCTTC.

A few counts support this clonotype. In nucleotides, the CDR3 is TGTGCCAGCAGTTTAAACCTGGACAGGGACATTCAGTACTTC. Translated, it gives CASSLNLDRDIQYF. The chain is built from TRBV12-3 or TRBV12-4 and TRBJ2-4; 8 bases are a match to TRBD1. The CDR3 is made up of 14 amino acids. The V gene end was trimmed by 2 bases and the J gene end by 8 bases; junction bases not matched to a gene: 5.

This clonotype was picked up a small number of times. This chain connects TRBV13 to TRBJ2-1, with unresolved D. V shed 3 bases and J shed 8 bases, with 2 bases lying between them. The length of the CDR3 is 10 residues. The V gene's germline CDR1 is PRHDT and CDR2 FYEKMQ (reference sequence). CDR3 DNA: TGTGCCAGCAGCTTCGATGAGCAGTTCTTC. Protein: CASSFDEQFF.

This clonotype turned up a few times. The chain combines TRBV27 with TRBJ1-2; tentatively, D is TRBD1 (5 bases). This CDR3 spans 14 amino acids. Germline V CDR1 and CDR2: MNHEY, SMNVEV (reference sequence). V lost 2 bases to trimming and J lost 2 bases, with 9 bases between them. The CDR3 is CASSLRGGNYGYTF. CDR3 coding DNA: TGTGCCAGCAGTTTACGTGGGGGGAACTATGGCTACACCTTC.